These T cell receptor beta chains were read from a single sample in a study of blood T cell repertoires in COVID-19. Method: immunoSEQ multiplex PCR; TCRdb's copy keeps in-frame clones and lacks some. In the table there are 200,000 to 300,000 clones, more than 70% of which are singletons. Sample: peripheral blood. Receptors were obtained from a woman of 80 years or more with COVID-19, enrolled during active disease. The CDR3 runs from the conserved cysteine through the conserved F or W. Fields, in order: CDR3 protein, CDR3 DNA, CDR3 length, clone size, D gene, J gene, V gene. D genes are given only for firm matches. Expanded clones get a size class; other rows say once, few or many, or leave the size out.

CDR3 protein: CASSVDRGQSFF; CDR3 DNA: TGTGCCAGTAGTGTCGACAGGGGACAGTCGTTTTTT; CDR3 length: 12; clone size: .; D gene: TRBD1; J gene: TRBJ1-4; V gene: TRBV19
CDR3 protein: CASSQGNYGYTF; CDR3 DNA: TGTGCCAGCAGTCAGGGGAACTATGGCTACACCTTC; CDR3 length: 12; clone size: once; D gene: .; J gene: TRBJ1-2; V gene: TRBV6-5
CDR3 protein: CAWSPGTVFQPQHF; CDR3 DNA: TGTGCCTGGAGCCCTGGGACAGTATTTCAGCCCCAGCATTTT; CDR3 length: 14; clone size: .; D gene: TRBD1; J gene: TRBJ1-5; V gene: TRBV30
CDR3 protein: CASTMGHASYEQYF; CDR3 DNA: TGTGCCAGCACCATGGGACATGCCTCCTACGAGCAGTACTTC; CDR3 length: 14; clone size: .; D gene: .; J gene: TRBJ2-7; V gene: TRBV2
CDR3 protein: CASRRGQELNTEAFF; CDR3 DNA: TGCGCCAGCAGGAGGGGGCAGGAGTTGAACACTGAAGCTTTCTTT; CDR3 length: 15; clone size: .; D gene: TRBD1; J gene: TRBJ1-1; V gene: TRBV5-1
CDR3 protein: CAITSDQETQYF; CDR3 DNA: TGTGCCATCACAAGCGACCAAGAGACCCAGTACTTC; CDR3 length: 12; clone size: .; D gene: .; J gene: TRBJ2-5; V gene: TRBV10-3
CDR3 protein: CASSPRTGGSYEQYF; CDR3 DNA: TGCGCCAGCAGCCCCCGGACAGGGGGATCCTACGAGCAGTACTTC; CDR3 length: 15; clone size: .; D gene: TRBD1; J gene: TRBJ2-7; V gene: TRBV4-3
CDR3 protein: CAWSDWTAQAKNIQYF; CDR3 DNA: TGTGCCTGGAGTGATTGGACAGCCCAAGCCAAAAACATTCAGTACTTC; CDR3 length: 16; clone size: .; D gene: .; J gene: TRBJ2-4; V gene: TRBV30
CDR3 protein: CASSPGQGANGELFF; CDR3 DNA: TGCGCCAGCAGCCCGGGACAGGGGGCGAACGGGGAGCTGTTTTTT; CDR3 length: 15; clone size: .; D gene: TRBD1; J gene: TRBJ2-2; V gene: TRBV5-1
CDR3 protein: CASSPPAHGQGGGYTF; CDR3 DNA: TGTGCCAGCTCACCACCGGCCCACGGCCAGGGTGGAGGCTACACCTTC; CDR3 length: 16; clone size: .; D gene: .; J gene: TRBJ1-2; V gene: TRBV18
CDR3 protein: CASMVGQSPLHF; CDR3 DNA: TGTGCCAGCATGGTTGGACAATCACCCCTCCACTTT; CDR3 length: 12; clone size: .; D gene: .; J gene: TRBJ1-6; V gene: TRBV6-6
CDR3 protein: CASSYPGTGSGNEQFF; CDR3 DNA: TGTGCCAGCAGCTACCCCGGGACAGGGTCCGGAAATGAGCAGTTCTTC; CDR3 length: 16; clone size: .; D gene: TRBD1; J gene: TRBJ2-1; V gene: TRBV5-4
CDR3 protein: CASSDVWRASTDTQYF; CDR3 DNA: TGTGCCAGCAGTGACGTTTGGCGGGCCAGCACAGATACGCAGTATTTT; CDR3 length: 16; clone size: .; D gene: .; J gene: TRBJ2-3; V gene: TRBV6-4
CDR3 protein: CASSRLQVAGGQETQYF; CDR3 DNA: TGCGCCAGCAGCCGGTTGCAGGTAGCGGGGGGACAAGAGACCCAGTACTTC; CDR3 length: 17; clone size: .; D gene: TRBD2; J gene: TRBJ2-5; V gene: TRBV4-1
CDR3 protein: CATSDSQAIPYSNQPQHF; CDR3 DNA: TGTGCCACCAGTGATTCCCAGGCGATCCCCTATAGCAATCAGCCCCAGCATTTT; CDR3 length: 18; clone size: .; D gene: .; J gene: TRBJ1-5; V gene: TRBV24-1
CDR3 protein: CASRSSGLINTGELFF; CDR3 DNA: TGTGCCAGTAGAAGCTCGGGACTGATAAACACCGGGGAGCTGTTTTTT; CDR3 length: 16; clone size: .; D gene: .; J gene: TRBJ2-2; V gene: TRBV19
CDR3 protein: CASSLEAGGGSQPQHF; CDR3 DNA: TGTGCCAGCAGCTTGGAAGCAGGGGGTGGCAGTCAGCCCCAGCATTTT; CDR3 length: 16; clone size: .; D gene: TRBD1; J gene: TRBJ1-5; V gene: TRBV5-5
CDR3 protein: CASSLLGSTDTQYF; CDR3 DNA: TGTGCCAGCAGCTTACTAGGTAGCACAGATACGCAGTATTTT; CDR3 length: 14; clone size: .; D gene: .; J gene: TRBJ2-3; V gene: TRBV7-9
CDR3 protein: CASSYRGAPYEQYF; CDR3 DNA: TGTGCCAGCAGTTACCGGGGGGCTCCCTACGAGCAGTACTTC; CDR3 length: 14; clone size: .; D gene: .; J gene: TRBJ2-7; V gene: TRBV6-5
CDR3 protein: CASSQDLIYTDTQYF; CDR3 DNA: TGCGCCAGCAGCCAAGATCTAATCTACACAGATACGCAGTATTTT; CDR3 length: 15; clone size: .; D gene: .; J gene: TRBJ2-3; V gene: TRBV4-1
CDR3 protein: CATGSGGSSYEQYF; CDR3 DNA: TGTGCCACCGGGAGCGGGGGGTCCTCCTACGAGCAGTACTTC; CDR3 length: 14; clone size: .; D gene: TRBD2; J gene: TRBJ2-7; V gene: TRBV15
CDR3 protein: CASSLEPSTGGGNQPQHF; CDR3 DNA: TGCGCCAGCAGCTTGGAGCCTTCGACAGGGGGAGGCAATCAGCCCCAGCATTTT; CDR3 length: 18; clone size: .; D gene: TRBD1; J gene: TRBJ1-5; V gene: TRBV5-1
CDR3 protein: CASSQSGLKNTEAFF; CDR3 DNA: TGTGCCAGCAGCCAATCCGGACTGAAGAACACTGAAGCTTTCTTT; CDR3 length: 15; clone size: few; D gene: .; J gene: TRBJ1-1; V gene: TRBV16
CDR3 protein: CASSRGGAGNQPQHF; CDR3 DNA: TGTGCCAGCAGTCGCGGGGGCGCGGGCAATCAGCCCCAGCATTTT; CDR3 length: 15; clone size: .; D gene: .; J gene: TRBJ1-5; V gene: TRBV6-5
CDR3 protein: CASSHTGTVAEAFF; CDR3 DNA: TGTGCCAGCAGCCACACCGGGACAGTCGCTGAAGCTTTCTTT; CDR3 length: 14; clone size: .; D gene: TRBD1; J gene: TRBJ1-1; V gene: TRBV7-9
CDR3 protein: CASSQIQKDSNQPQHF; CDR3 DNA: TGTGCCAGCAGCCAAATACAGAAAGATAGCAATCAGCCCCAGCATTTT; CDR3 length: 16; clone size: .; D gene: .; J gene: TRBJ1-5; V gene: TRBV4-2
CDR3 protein: CASSPTIYTDTQYF; CDR3 DNA: TGTGCCAGCAGCCCGACTATATACACAGATACGCAGTATTTT; CDR3 length: 14; clone size: .; D gene: .; J gene: TRBJ2-3; V gene: TRBV11-3
CDR3 protein: CASSVAGSGLKDTQYF; CDR3 DNA: TGTGCCAGCAGCGTAGCTGGGAGCGGGCTCAAGGATACGCAGTATTTT; CDR3 length: 16; clone size: .; D gene: .; J gene: TRBJ2-3; V gene: TRBV9
CDR3 protein: CASSLFSTGELFF; CDR3 DNA: TGCGCCAGCAGCTTGTTCAGCACCGGGGAGCTGTTTTTT; CDR3 length: 13; clone size: .; D gene: .; J gene: TRBJ2-2; V gene: TRBV5-1
CDR3 protein: CASSKQGHSTDTQYF; CDR3 DNA: TGTGCCAGCAGTAAACAGGGACATAGCACAGATACGCAGTATTTT; CDR3 length: 15; clone size: once; D gene: .; J gene: TRBJ2-3; V gene: TRBV6-5
CDR3 protein: CASSVKGQHTGELFF; CDR3 DNA: TGTGCCAGTAGTGTAAAAGGACAGCACACCGGGGAGCTGTTTTTT; CDR3 length: 15; clone size: .; D gene: .; J gene: TRBJ2-2; V gene: TRBV19
CDR3 protein: CASSLGRGDTQYF; CDR3 DNA: TGCGCCAGCAGCTTGGGTAGGGGAGATACGCAGTATTTT; CDR3 length: 13; clone size: .; D gene: .; J gene: TRBJ2-3; V gene: TRBV5-1
CDR3 protein: CASTGVNTEAFF; CDR3 DNA: TGTGCCAGCACGGGGGTTAACACTGAAGCTTTCTTT; CDR3 length: 12; clone size: .; D gene: .; J gene: TRBJ1-1; V gene: TRBV6-5
CDR3 protein: CASSLLGQGSYGYTF; CDR3 DNA: TGTGCCAGCAGCTTGCTCGGACAGGGGTCCTATGGCTACACCTTC; CDR3 length: 15; clone size: .; D gene: TRBD1; J gene: TRBJ1-2; V gene: TRBV28
CDR3 protein: CAISAPASGGYTGELFF; CDR3 DNA: TGTGCCATCAGTGCCCCGGCTAGCGGGGGTTACACCGGGGAGCTGTTTTTT; CDR3 length: 17; clone size: .; D gene: TRBD2; J gene: TRBJ2-2; V gene: TRBV10-3
CDR3 protein: CASTSRQGGGEQFF; CDR3 DNA: TGTGCCAGTACCTCTCGACAGGGCGGGGGGGAGCAGTTCTTC; CDR3 length: 14; clone size: .; D gene: .; J gene: TRBJ2-1; V gene: TRBV19
CDR3 protein: CASSFIFFGRVGNQPQHF; CDR3 DNA: TGTGCCAGCAGTTTTATTTTTTTTGGCAGGGTCGGCAATCAGCCCCAGCATTTT; CDR3 length: 18; clone size: .; D gene: .; J gene: TRBJ1-5; V gene: TRBV28
CDR3 protein: CASSGGTGVETQYF; CDR3 DNA: TGTGCCAGCAGCGGAGGGACAGGAGTAGAGACCCAGTACTTC; CDR3 length: 14; clone size: few; D gene: TRBD1; J gene: TRBJ2-5; V gene: TRBV5-4
CDR3 protein: CASRLLSSVNSPLHF; CDR3 DNA: TGTGCCAGCCGCCTGTTGTCCAGCGTTAATTCACCCCTCCACTTT; CDR3 length: 15; clone size: .; D gene: .; J gene: TRBJ1-6; V gene: TRBV2
CDR3 protein: CSVARQGGYNEQFF; CDR3 DNA: TGCAGCGTCGCGCGACAGGGTGGGTACAATGAGCAGTTCTTC; CDR3 length: 14; clone size: once; D gene: TRBD1; J gene: TRBJ2-1; V gene: TRBV29-1
CDR3 protein: CASSQELNSQETQYF; CDR3 DNA: TGTGCCAGCAGCCAAGAACTTAACAGCCAAGAGACCCAGTACTTC; CDR3 length: 15; clone size: few; D gene: .; J gene: TRBJ2-5; V gene: TRBV14
CDR3 protein: CASSRGQRDSETQYF; CDR3 DNA: TGTGCCAGCAGCCGGGGACAAAGGGATTCGGAGACCCAGTACTTC; CDR3 length: 15; clone size: once; D gene: .; J gene: TRBJ2-5; V gene: TRBV14
CDR3 protein: CAFAAGAGNEKLFF; CDR3 DNA: TGTGCCTTTGCCGCGGGGGCTGGTAATGAAAAACTGTTTTTT; CDR3 length: 14; clone size: .; D gene: .; J gene: TRBJ1-4; V gene: TRBV30
CDR3 protein: CASGDGYTF; CDR3 DNA: TGTGCCAGCGGAGATGGCTACACCTTC; CDR3 length: 9; clone size: .; D gene: .; J gene: TRBJ1-2; V gene: TRBV28
CDR3 protein: CASSSTGGWPEAFF; CDR3 DNA: TGCGCCAGCAGCTCCACAGGGGGATGGCCTGAAGCTTTCTTT; CDR3 length: 14; clone size: few; D gene: TRBD1; J gene: TRBJ1-1; V gene: TRBV5-1
CDR3 protein: CASNFEGGTGELFF; CDR3 DNA: TGTGCCAGCAATTTCGAAGGGGGAACCGGGGAGCTGTTTTTT; CDR3 length: 14; clone size: .; D gene: .; J gene: TRBJ2-2; V gene: TRBV2
CDR3 protein: CASIRGQGEETQYF; CDR3 DNA: TGTGCCAGCATTAGAGGACAGGGGGAAGAGACCCAGTACTTC; CDR3 length: 14; clone size: .; D gene: TRBD1; J gene: TRBJ2-5; V gene: TRBV7-9
CDR3 protein: CASSLSRMQGSSAFF; CDR3 DNA: TGTGCCAGCAGCCTAAGTCGGATGCAGGGTTCCTCGGCTTTCTTT; CDR3 length: 15; clone size: .; D gene: .; J gene: TRBJ1-1; V gene: TRBV11-2
CDR3 protein: CASQQLTDSAEAFF; CDR3 DNA: TGTGCCAGCCAACAACTAACCGATAGTGCTGAAGCTTTCTTT; CDR3 length: 14; clone size: .; D gene: .; J gene: TRBJ1-1; V gene: TRBV28
CDR3 protein: CASSSTGTGDEQYF; CDR3 DNA: TGTGCCAGCAGTTCTACCGGGACAGGGGACGAGCAGTACTTC; CDR3 length: 14; clone size: .; D gene: TRBD1; J gene: TRBJ2-7; V gene: TRBV7-9
CDR3 protein: CASSRTRSRDTEAFF; CDR3 DNA: TGTGCCAGCAGCCGGACACGTTCGAGAGATACTGAAGCTTTCTTT; CDR3 length: 15; clone size: .; D gene: .; J gene: TRBJ1-1; V gene: TRBV27
CDR3 protein: CASSYDKGHGNSPLHF; CDR3 DNA: TGTGCCAGCAGTTATGATAAGGGACACGGGAATTCACCCCTCCACTTT; CDR3 length: 16; clone size: .; D gene: .; J gene: TRBJ1-6; V gene: TRBV6-5
CDR3 protein: CAISDFSGNTEAFF; CDR3 DNA: TGTGCCATCAGTGATTTCTCGGGGAACACTGAAGCTTTCTTT; CDR3 length: 14; clone size: .; D gene: .; J gene: TRBJ1-1; V gene: TRBV10-3